This TCR beta chain was captured by sequencing in a study of TIL therapy for anti-PD-1-resistant metastatic lung cancer. Turning to the study itself: Most patients had lung adenocarcinoma.

Findings and caveats of the study: The baseline peripheral repertoire was partially replaced by infused TIL clonotypes that later decayed.

In its sample, this clone was seen a few times. Its antigen is unknown. Sequencing used immunoSEQ v3. Libraries were sequenced to 2 million to 2.5 million read pairs (survey) or about 5-6.5 million (deep). The repertoire was sequenced with immunoSEQ multiplex PCR; TCRdb's copy has only in-frame clones and lacks some. The sample carries about 60,000 clones, around 63% recorded once. After removal of 2 bases from V and 5 bases from J, the junction contained 6 bases not matched to a gene. Germline V gene lookup returns CDR1 SGHTA and CDR2 FQGNSA. This CDR3 contains 16 residues. This sample's time point: pre-treatment sample, taken before nivolumab and TIL therapy. Patients were adults with stage 4 NSCLC.

This TCR derives from a person aged 25 to 85 with non-small cell lung cancer. This rearrangement joins TRBV7-2 to TRBJ2-7, with 13 bases identical to TRBD2. The specimen comprised blood, sampled at baseline. The CDR3 DNA reads TGTGCCAGCAGCTTAAGGACTAGCGGGGGAACCCACGAGCAGTACTTC. It translates to CASSLRTSGGTHEQYF.